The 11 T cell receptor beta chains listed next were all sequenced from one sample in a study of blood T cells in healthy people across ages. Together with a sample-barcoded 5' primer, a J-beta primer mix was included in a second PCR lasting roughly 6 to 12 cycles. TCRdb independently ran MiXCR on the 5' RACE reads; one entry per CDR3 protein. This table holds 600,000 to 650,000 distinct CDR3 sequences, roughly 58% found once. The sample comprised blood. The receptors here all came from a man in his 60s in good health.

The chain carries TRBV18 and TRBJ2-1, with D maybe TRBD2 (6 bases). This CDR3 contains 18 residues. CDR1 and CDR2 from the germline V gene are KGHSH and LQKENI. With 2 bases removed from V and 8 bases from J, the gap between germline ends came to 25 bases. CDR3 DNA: TGTGCCAGCTCACCAGTTCCCTCTCGACTAACCGGGAGCTATGAGCAGTTCTTC. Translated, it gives CASSPVPSRLTGSYEQFF.

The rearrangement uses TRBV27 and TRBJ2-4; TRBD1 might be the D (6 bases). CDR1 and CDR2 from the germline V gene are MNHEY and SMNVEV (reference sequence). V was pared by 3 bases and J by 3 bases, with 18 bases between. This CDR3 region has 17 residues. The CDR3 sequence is CASSFPGQGLGKNIQYF. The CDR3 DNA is TGTGCCAGCAGTTTTCCGGGGCAGGGGCTTGGCAAAAACATTCAGTACTTC.

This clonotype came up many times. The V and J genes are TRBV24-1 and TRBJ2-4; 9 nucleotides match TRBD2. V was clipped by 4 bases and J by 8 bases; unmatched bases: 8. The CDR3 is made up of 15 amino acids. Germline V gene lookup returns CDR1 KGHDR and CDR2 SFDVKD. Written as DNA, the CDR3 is TGTGCCACCAGTGACAGCGGGGGGCCCTCGGACATTCAGTACTTC. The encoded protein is CATSDSGGPSDIQYF.

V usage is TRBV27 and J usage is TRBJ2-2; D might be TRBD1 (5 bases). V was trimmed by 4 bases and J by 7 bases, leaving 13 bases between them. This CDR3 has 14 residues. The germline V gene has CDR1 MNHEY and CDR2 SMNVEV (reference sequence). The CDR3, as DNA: TGTGCCAGCAGTTGGGGAAGGGGCCTCGGGGAGCTGTTTTTT. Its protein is CASSWGRGLGELFF.

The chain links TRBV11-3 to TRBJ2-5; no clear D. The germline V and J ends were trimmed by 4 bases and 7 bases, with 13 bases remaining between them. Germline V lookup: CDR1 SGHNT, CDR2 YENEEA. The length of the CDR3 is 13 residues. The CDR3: CASSSGWELTQYF. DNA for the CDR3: TGTGCCAGCAGCTCAGGTTGGGAATTGACCCAGTACTTC.

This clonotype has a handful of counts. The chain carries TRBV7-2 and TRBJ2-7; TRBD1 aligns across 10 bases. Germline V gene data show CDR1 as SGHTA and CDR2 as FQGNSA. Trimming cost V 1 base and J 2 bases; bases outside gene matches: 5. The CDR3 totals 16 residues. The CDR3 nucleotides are TGTGCCAGCAGCTTAGATGGGACAGGGGTAACCTACGAGCAGTACTTC. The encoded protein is CASSLDGTGVTYEQYF.

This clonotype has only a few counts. CDR3 nucleotides: TGTGCCAGCAGCAACTTAGCGGGGTGGGGCACCGGGGAGCTGTTTTTT. It encodes CASSNLAGWGTGELFF. The J gene is TRBJ2-2, the V gene TRBV7-8, with 8 bases that match TRBD2. CDR3 length: 16 residues. Germline values: CDR1 SGHVS, CDR2 FQNEAQ. Trimming removed 5 bases from V and 4 bases from J; junction bases left unmatched: 9.

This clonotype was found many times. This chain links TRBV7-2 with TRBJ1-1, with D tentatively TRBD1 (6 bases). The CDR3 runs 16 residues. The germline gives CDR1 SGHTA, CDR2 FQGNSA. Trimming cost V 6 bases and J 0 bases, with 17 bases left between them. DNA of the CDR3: TGTGCCAGCAGGACTCGAGGGGGGGCCATGAACACTGAAGCTTTCTTT. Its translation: CASRTRGGAMNTEAFF.

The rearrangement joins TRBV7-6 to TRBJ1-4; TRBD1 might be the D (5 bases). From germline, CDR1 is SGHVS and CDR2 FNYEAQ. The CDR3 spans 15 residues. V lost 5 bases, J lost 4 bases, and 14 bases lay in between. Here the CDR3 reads CASSRLGGSNEKLFF. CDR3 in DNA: TGTGCCAGCAGCCGGCTCGGGGGTAGTAATGAAAAACTGTTTTTT.

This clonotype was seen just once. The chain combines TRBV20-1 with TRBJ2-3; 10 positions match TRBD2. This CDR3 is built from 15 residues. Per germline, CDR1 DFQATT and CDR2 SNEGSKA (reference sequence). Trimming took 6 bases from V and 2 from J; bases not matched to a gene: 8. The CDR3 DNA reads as TGCAGTGCCGGCCCTAGCGGGGGAATCACAGATACGCAGTATTTT. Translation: CSAGPSGGITDTQYF.

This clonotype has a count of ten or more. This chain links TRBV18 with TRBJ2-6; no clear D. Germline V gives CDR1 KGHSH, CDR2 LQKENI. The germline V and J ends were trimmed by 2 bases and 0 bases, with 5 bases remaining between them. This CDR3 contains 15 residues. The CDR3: CASSPNYSGANVLTF. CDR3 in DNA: TGTGCCAGCTCACCAAACTACTCTGGGGCCAACGTCCTGACTTTC.